A single TCR beta chain is shown here with its context. Antigen specificity is unknown. The V segment lost 4 bases and the J segment 6 bases; nucleotides outside the gene matches: 7. The CDR3 is made up of 15 amino acids. Germline V CDR1 and CDR2: PRHDT, FYEKMQ (reference sequence). This record comes from a study of cytomegalovirus exposure and HLA in healthy donors. Study-wide results and caveats: Some V segments, including TRBV6-2 and TRBV6-3, were excluded as indistinguishable.

This PCR relied on a set of 60 Vbeta primers and 13 Jbeta primers. Repertoires were generated with immunoSEQ multiplex PCR, while TCRdb's copy carries only in-frame clones and drops some. The table shows about 80,000 clones, with roughly 80% occurring only once. The TCR originated in a human donor in good health. This chain links TRBV13 with TRBJ2-2; 8 bases match TRBD1. Sequencing was carried out using PBMCs. This CDR3 reads CASSYRTGLAGELFF. In DNA form, the CDR3 reads TGTGCCAGCAGCTACCGGACAGGGTTGGCCGGGGAGCTGTTTTTT.